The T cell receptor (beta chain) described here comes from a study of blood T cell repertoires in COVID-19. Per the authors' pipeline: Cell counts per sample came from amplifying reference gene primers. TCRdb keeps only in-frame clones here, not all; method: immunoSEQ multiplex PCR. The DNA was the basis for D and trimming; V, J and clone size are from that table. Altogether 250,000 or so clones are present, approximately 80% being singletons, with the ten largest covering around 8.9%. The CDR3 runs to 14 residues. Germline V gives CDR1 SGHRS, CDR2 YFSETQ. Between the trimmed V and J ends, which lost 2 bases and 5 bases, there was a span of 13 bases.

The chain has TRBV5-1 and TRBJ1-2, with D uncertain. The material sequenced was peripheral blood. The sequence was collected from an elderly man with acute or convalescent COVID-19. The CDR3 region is CASSFNTAGYGYTF. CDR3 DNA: TGCGCCAGCAGCTTTAATACGGCGGGTTATGGCTACACCTTC.